Presented here are 31 T cell receptor beta chains from one specimen sequenced in a study of cytomegalovirus exposure and HLA in healthy donors (dated by TCRdb to about 2017). Preparation of the library involved the immunoSEQ multiplex PCR assay. For the multiplex PCR, a mixture combining 60 forward primers for TCR Vbeta segments and 13 reverse primers for TCR Jbeta segments was used. TCRdb mirrors the immuneACCESS table, restricted to in-frame sequences. Some clones are absent from its copies; in checked studies, under half trace to an unresolved V gene, and the reason for the others is unknown. The sample's table lists a count of roughly 84,000 clones. The ten largest make up about 0.61% of the sample. Sequences were obtained from PBMCs. The receptors originated from a middle-aged man in good health and CMV-seronegative.

V is TRBV9 and J is TRBJ2-3; D is perhaps TRBD1 (7 bases). Germline CDR1 is SGDLS and CDR2 is YYNGEE. Between the trimmed V and J ends, which lost 2 bases and 4 bases, there was a span of 11 bases. This CDR3 contains 14 residues. DNA for the CDR3: TGTGCCAGCAGCGTCGGAGGGGGCTCAGATACGCAGTATTTT. This translates into CASSVGGGSDTQYF.

The chain carries TRBV19 and TRBJ2-7, with 7 bases aligning to TRBD2. The CDR3 is made up of 13 amino acids. Germline CDR1 reads LNHDA; CDR2 reads SQIVND (reference sequence). The V segment lost 3 bases and the J segment 6 bases; nucleotides outside the gene matches: 5. The CDR3: CASSMSREGEQYF. The CDR3 DNA sequence: TGTGCCAGTAGTATGAGCAGGGAGGGCGAGCAGTACTTC. The complete variable domain, with remaining parts taken from reference TRBV19 and TRBJ2-7, reads DGGITQSPKYLFRKEGQNVTLSCEQNLNHDAMYWYRQDPGQGLRLIYYSQIVNDFQKGDIAEGYSVSREKKESFPLTVTSAQKNPTAFYLCASSMSREGEQYFGPGTRLTVT.

The chain has TRBV18 and TRBJ2-7, with 7 positions matching TRBD1. V shed 8 bases, J shed 0 bases, and the junction held 4 bases outside the gene matches. The CDR3 has 13 residues. Germline lookup yields CDR1 KGHSH and CDR2 LQKENI. The CDR3: CASNRDSSYEQYF. The CDR3 coding sequence is TGTGCCAGCAACCGGGACAGCTCCTACGAGCAGTACTTC.

In DNA form, the CDR3 reads TGCGCCAGCAGCTTGATTCCCGGGTACACTGAAGCTTTCTTT. Its translation: CASSLIPGYTEAFF. V usage is TRBV5-1 and J usage is TRBJ1-1; D ambiguous. This CDR3 is 14 amino acids long. Germline CDR1 is SGHRS and CDR2 is YFSETQ. Trimming left V 1 base short and J 3 bases short, with 10 bases between.

This chain joins TRBV6-5 and TRBJ2-5; TRBD1 matches at 8 bases. With the DNA end fitting TRBJ2-7 better, the J assignment may be wrong. The CDR3 runs 15 residues. The germline V gene has CDR1 MNHEY and CDR2 SVGAGI. As DNA, the CDR3 is TGTGCCAGCAGTTACTCGACAGGGGCGAGGTACGAGCAGTACTTC. It translates to CASSYSTGARYEQYF.

V and J are TRBV6-5 and TRBJ1-5; no clear D gene. Germline V gives CDR1 MNHEY, CDR2 SVGAGI. This CDR3 region has 15 residues. Trimming left V 3 bases short and J 0 bases short, with 9 bases between. In nucleotides, the CDR3 is TGTGCCAGCAGTTATTCGAGTTATAGCAATCAGCCCCAGCATTTT. This sequence encodes CASSYSSYSNQPQHF.

The chain has TRBV5-1 and TRBJ1-6; TRBD1 matches at 9 bases. J was trimmed by 14 bases and V by 3 bases; bases with no gene match: 15. Germline loops: CDR1 SGHRS, CDR2 YFSETQ. This CDR3 has 16 amino acids. The chain's CDR3 is CASSSGPGQGSPALHF. The CDR3 DNA reads TGCGCCAGCAGCTCCGGACCGGGACAGGGATCCCCAGCCCTCCACTTT.

The V and J genes are TRBV28 and TRBJ2-3, with 7 bases fitting TRBD1. The CDR3 is made up of 15 amino acids. Germline V gene data show CDR1 as MDHEN and CDR2 as SYDVKM. J was trimmed by 2 bases and V by 8 bases; bases with no gene match: 10. This chain's CDR3 is CASPPSGQITDTQYF. The CDR3 DNA follows: TGTGCCAGCCCCCCCTCGGGACAGATCACAGATACGCAGTATTTT.

This chain joins TRBV6-6 and TRBJ2-1, with 14 nucleotides matching TRBD2. Losses at the gene ends were 6 bases for V and 7 bases for J; bases not matched to a gene: 5. Germline lookup yields CDR1 MNHNY and CDR2 SVGAGI (reference sequence). The CDR3 runs 15 residues. This chain's CDR3 is CASSPGLAGDNEQFF. In DNA, the CDR3 is TGTGCCAGCAGCCCGGGACTAGCGGGGGATAATGAGCAGTTCTTC.

The rearrangement joins TRBV18 to TRBJ2-7, with 7 bases lining up with TRBD1. V was clipped by 5 bases and J by 0 bases; unmatched bases: 7. CDR1 and CDR2 from the germline V gene are KGHSH and LQKENI. CDR3 length: 15 residues. In DNA form, the CDR3 reads TGTGCCAGCTCAACTGGACAGGTGATCTCCTACGAGCAGTACTTC. Translated, it gives CASSTGQVISYEQYF. Variable domain in full (rest from reference TRBV18 and TRBJ2-7): NAGVMQNPRHLVRRRGQEARLRCSPMKGHSHVYWYRQLPEEGLKFMVYLQKENIIDESGMPKERFSAEFPKEGPSILRIQQVVRGDSAAYFCASSTGQVISYEQYFGPGTRLTVT.

V and J are TRBV6-5 and TRBJ2-7; D is perhaps TRBD2 (6 bases). Germline V lookup: CDR1 MNHEY, CDR2 SVGAGI. V was clipped by 6 bases and J by 3 bases, with 12 bases between them. This CDR3 has 13 amino acids. The CDR3 protein is CASSRLGIYEQYF. CDR3 coding DNA: TGTGCCAGCAGCAGACTAGGAATCTACGAGCAGTACTTC.

The chain combines TRBV6-1 with TRBJ1-1; D unresolved. The CDR3 covers 12 residues. V was pared by 7 bases and J by 5 bases, with 11 bases between. Germline V gives CDR1 MNHNS, CDR2 SASEGT. The CDR3 reads CASTVMRTEAFF. The CDR3 DNA reads as TGTGCCAGCACCGTGATGAGGACTGAAGCTTTCTTT.

The chain employs TRBV6-5 and TRBJ1-2, with 10 positions matching TRBD1. The junction had 9 bases not matched to a gene; V was cut back by 7 bases and J by 7 bases. There are 14 residues in the CDR3. CDR1 MNHEY and CDR2 SVGAGI come from the germline V gene. The CDR3 coding sequence is TGTGCCAGCAATGCGTGGGACAGGGGACGTGGCTACACCTTC. It yields the protein CASNAWDRGRGYTF.

On this clone: The same CDR3 arises from other DNA sequences in this sample as well. This chain links TRBV5-1 with TRBJ2-7; D is perhaps TRBD2 (6 bases). The CDR3 runs to 13 residues. V was trimmed by 0 bases and J by 4 bases, leaving 8 bases between them. From germline, CDR1 is SGHRS and CDR2 YFSETQ. The CDR3 loop reads CASSLGGVYEQYF. The CDR3 DNA follows: TGCGCCAGCAGCTTGGGGGGGGTTTACGAGCAGTACTTC.

This chain uses TRBV6-5 with TRBJ1-2; possibly TRBD1 for D (6 bases). The V gene's germline CDR1 is MNHEY and CDR2 SVGAGI. This CDR3 has 12 residues. V was shortened by 6 bases and J by 6 bases, with 11 bases between the two germline ends. The CDR3 sequence: CASRQGGHGYTF. For the CDR3, the DNA is TGTGCCAGCAGACAGGGTGGCCATGGCTACACCTTC.

The chain uses TRBV5-4 and TRBJ2-5, with 15 positions matching TRBD2. The germline CDR1 and CDR2 sequences are SGHNT and YYREEE (reference sequence). The CDR3 spans 15 residues. Trimming cost V 5 bases and J 7 bases; bases outside gene matches: 6. CDR3 residues: CASSRTSGGAPTQYF. The CDR3 nucleotides are TGTGCCAGCAGTCGGACTAGCGGGGGGGCGCCGACCCAGTACTTC.

The rearrangement joins TRBV5-1 to TRBJ2-7, with 8 bases lining up with TRBD1. The V gene's germline CDR1 is SGHRS and CDR2 YFSETQ. V shed 3 bases, J shed 6 bases, and the junction held 11 bases outside the gene matches. The CDR3 is 15 residues long. The DNA for the CDR3 is TGCGCCAGCAGCTCTAATCCCGACAGGGGCGGCGAGCAGTACTTC. The encoded protein is CASSSNPDRGGEQYF.

V usage is TRBV5-1 and J usage is TRBJ1-3; 10 bases fit TRBD1. Losses at the gene ends were 4 bases for V and 3 bases for J; bases not matched to a gene: 4. The CDR3 sequence is 15 residues long. From germline, CDR1 is SGHRS and CDR2 YFSETQ. For the CDR3, the DNA is TGCGCCAGCAGCCCGGGACAGGGGCTTGGAAACACCATATATTTT. This gives the protein CASSPGQGLGNTIYF.

The chain uses TRBV27 and TRBJ2-1, with 7 bases aligning to TRBD1. The V gene end was trimmed by 5 bases and the J gene end by 0 bases; junction bases not matched to a gene: 4. CDR1 and CDR2 from the germline V gene are MNHEY and SMNVEV (reference sequence). This CDR3 contains 15 residues. Written as DNA, the CDR3 is TGTGCCAGCAGTCTACAGGGGAGCTCCTACAATGAGCAGTTCTTC. Amino acids: CASSLQGSSYNEQFF.

The chain joins TRBV15 to TRBJ1-1, with D perhaps TRBD1 (6 bases). Per the germline V gene, CDR1 is LNHNV and CDR2 is YYDKDF (reference sequence). This CDR3 has 15 residues. The ends were cut back, 0 bases at V and 7 bases at J, with 15 bases in the middle. The CDR3 sequence: CATSRDVVKGGEAFF. The CDR3 bases are TGTGCCACCAGCAGAGACGTGGTAAAAGGGGGTGAAGCTTTCTTT.

The chain carries TRBV5-6 and TRBJ1-1, with 8 bases that match TRBD1. The germline CDR1 and CDR2 sequences are SGHDT and YYEEEE. CDR3 length: 16 amino acids. The J segment lost 5 bases and the V segment lost 1 base, leaving 10 bases of the junction unmatched. The CDR3, as DNA: TGTGCCAGCAGCTTGAGGGCAGGGGGCAAAGGAACTGAAGCTTTCTTT. It translates to CASSLRAGGKGTEAFF.

The genes are TRBV5-5 and TRBJ1-1; the D gene is possibly TRBD1 (6 bases). This CDR3 region has 17 residues. The V and J ends lost 1 base and 4 bases respectively, with 20 bases between them. The germline V gene encodes CDR1 SGHKS and CDR2 YYEKEE (reference sequence). CDR3 sequence: CASSLIRLPGDVTEAFF. The CDR3 DNA sequence: TGTGCCAGCAGCTTGATTCGTCTTCCAGGGGACGTCACTGAAGCTTTCTTT. Filled out from reference TRBV5-5 and TRBJ1-1, the complete variable domain reads DAGVTQSPTHLIKTRGQQVTLRCSPISGHKSVSWYQQVLGQGPQFIFQYYEKEERGRGNFPDRFSARQFPNYSSELNVNALLLGDSALYLCASSLIRLPGDVTEAFFGQGTRLTVV.

The V call is TRBV19, the J call TRBJ2-1; 8 bases fit TRBD2. CDR3 length: 18 amino acids. Germline V CDR1 and CDR2: LNHDA, SQIVND (reference sequence). V trimming: 0 bases; J trimming: 8 bases; junction bases outside the gene matches: 15. CDR3 nucleotides: TGTGCCAGTAGTATAGATCGGGGGGGTTTAGGGAAACGGTATGAGCAGTTCTTC. It translates to CASSIDRGGLGKRYEQFF.

This sequence joins TRBV9 and TRBJ2-3; D not resolved. Germline V gives CDR1 SGDLS, CDR2 YYNGEE. This CDR3 is 13 amino acids long. V was clipped by 3 bases and J by 5 bases, with 10 bases between them. This CDR3 is CASSGGSQDTQYF. In DNA, the CDR3 is TGTGCCAGCAGCGGAGGATCACAAGATACGCAGTATTTT.

The chain is built from TRBV28 and TRBJ2-7, with D uncertain. The CDR3 loop spans 12 amino acids. V was trimmed by 7 bases and J by 3 bases, leaving 10 bases between them. Germline CDR1 and CDR2: MDHEN and SYDVKM. CDR3 DNA sequence: TGTGCCAGCACGGGTCAAATCTACGAGCAGTACTTC. Residues: CASTGQIYEQYF. Full variable domain (outside the CDR3, taken from reference TRBV28 and TRBJ2-7): DVKVTQSSRYLVKRTGEKVFLECVQDMDHENMFWYRQDPGLGLRLIYFSYDVKMKEKGDIPEGYSVSREKKERFSLILESASTNQTSMYLCASTGQIYEQYFGPGTRLTVT.

The V and J genes are TRBV7-9 and TRBJ2-7; 7 bases match TRBD1. The CDR3 contains 14 residues. V trimming: 5 bases; J trimming: 4 bases; junction bases outside the gene matches: 8. Germline CDR1 SEHNR, CDR2 FQNEAQ (reference sequence). As DNA, the CDR3 is TGTGCCAGCAGCCTGACCGAGACAGGGTACGAGCAGTACTTC. Amino acids: CASSLTETGYEQYF.

About this clone: The same CDR3 arises from other DNA sequences in this sample as well. The chain employs TRBV18 and TRBJ2-2; 9 bases are shared with TRBD1. Trimming removed 6 bases from V and 0 bases from J; junction bases left unmatched: 5. This CDR3 has 16 amino acids. CDR1 and CDR2 from the germline V gene are KGHSH and LQKENI. The CDR3 DNA reads TGTGCCAGCTCCCCCAGGACAGGGGCGAACACCGGGGAGCTGTTTTTT. Protein sequence: CASSPRTGANTGELFF.

The rearrangement uses TRBV28 and TRBJ2-5, with D perhaps matching TRBD1 (6 bases). CDR3 length: 13 residues. The V gene lost 4 bases and the J gene lost 5 bases, with 11 bases spanning the gap. Germline V gene sequence: CDR1 MDHEN, CDR2 SYDVKM. CDR3 in DNA: TGTGCCAGCAGTTGGACAGTCCGTGAGACCCAGTACTTC. This gives the protein CASSWTVRETQYF.

The chain joins TRBV5-1 to TRBJ1-5, with 8 bases matching TRBD1. The CDR3 is 14 residues long. Germline V gene lookup returns CDR1 SGHRS and CDR2 YFSETQ. V lost 3 bases and J lost 5; bases outside the gene matches: 4. The CDR3 spells CASSSQGGDQPQHF. CDR3 in DNA: TGCGCCAGCAGCTCACAGGGGGGGGATCAGCCCCAGCATTTT. The whole variable domain, filled in from reference TRBV5-1 and TRBJ1-5, reads KAGVTQTPRYLIKTRGQQVTLSCSPISGHRSVSWYQQTPGQGLQFLFEYFSETQRNKGNFPGRFSGRQFSNSRSEMNVSTLELGDSALYLCASSSQGGDQPQHFGDGTRLSIL.

This chain uses TRBV11-2 with TRBJ2-5; possibly TRBD1 for D (6 bases). The CDR3 spans 17 residues. Germline V lookup: CDR1 SGHAT, CDR2 FQNNGV. V gave up 0 bases and J gave up 2 bases, with 16 bases separating them. The CDR3: CASSLELSGAAQETQYF. For the CDR3, the DNA is TGTGCCAGCAGCTTAGAGTTATCAGGGGCGGCACAAGAGACCCAGTACTTC.

On this clone: Compared with germline, one end of the junction differs, possibly owing to a read error. The V and J genes are TRBV7-7 and TRBJ1-4; 10 bases line up with TRBD1. The CDR3 length is 15 residues. Germline loops: CDR1 SSHAT, CDR2 FNYEAQ (reference sequence). The CDR3 loop reads CASSHGTGDNEKLFF. As DNA, the CDR3 is TGTGCTAGCAGCCACGGGACAGGGGATAATGAAAAACTGTTTTTT.